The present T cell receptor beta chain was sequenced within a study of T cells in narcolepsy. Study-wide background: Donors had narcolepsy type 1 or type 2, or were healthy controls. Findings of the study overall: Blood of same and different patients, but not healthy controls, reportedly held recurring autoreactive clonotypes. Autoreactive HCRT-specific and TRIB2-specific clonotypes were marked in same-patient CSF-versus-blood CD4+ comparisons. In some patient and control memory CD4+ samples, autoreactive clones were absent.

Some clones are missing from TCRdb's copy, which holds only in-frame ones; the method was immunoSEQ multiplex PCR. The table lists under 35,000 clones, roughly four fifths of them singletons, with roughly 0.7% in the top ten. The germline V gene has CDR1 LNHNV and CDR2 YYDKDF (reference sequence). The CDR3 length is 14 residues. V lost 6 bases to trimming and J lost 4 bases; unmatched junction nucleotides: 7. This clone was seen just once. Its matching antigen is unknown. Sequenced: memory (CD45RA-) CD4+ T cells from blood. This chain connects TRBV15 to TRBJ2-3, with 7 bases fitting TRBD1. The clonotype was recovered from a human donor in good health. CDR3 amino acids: CATRRDRTADTQYF. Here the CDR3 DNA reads TGTGCCACCAGACGGGACAGAACAGCAGATACGCAGTATTTT.